This is a list of T cell receptor beta chains from one sample in a study of shared clonotypes between healthy human individuals. The protocol was immunoSEQ multiplex PCR, while the TCRdb copy is restricted to in-frame clones and leaves out a portion. The sample includes some 2,100,000 clones, nearly 97% seen only once; the top ten take around 0.13%. Sequenced material: naive CD4+ T cells sorted from blood. The receptor source for this set is a man aged 18 to 30 in good health. Both conserved end residues are part of each CDR3. D genes are given only for firm matches.

j_call d_call v_call cdr3_aa
TRBJ2-2 NA TRBV5-4 CASSLAGVNTGELFF
TRBJ1-1 NA TRBV7-8 CASSIGDNTEAFF
TRBJ2-5 TRBD2 TRBV5-4 CASSPSGRVEETQYF
TRBJ2-7 NA TRBV6-5 CASSLLLGYEQYF
TRBJ2-7 TRBD1 TRBV6-1 CASSETSGTGRIYEQYF
TRBJ2-3 TRBD2 TRBV10-3 CAISESFGEGRFTDTQYF
TRBJ2-3 NA TRBV18 CASSPQEDTQYF
TRBJ2-3 TRBD1 TRBV28 CASSSRQGPDTQYF
TRBJ2-2 NA TRBV5-4 CASSRDSANTGELFF
TRBJ1-6 TRBD1 TRBV4-1 CASSRDSTNSPLHF
TRBJ2-7 NA TRBV25-1 CASSESQANSEQYF
TRBJ2-4 NA TRBV4-1 CASSQFPSYLAKNIQYF
TRBJ2-7 NA TRBV13 CASSLGPRDAYEQYF
TRBJ2-3 TRBD2 TRBV28 CASMGGGPNTQYF
TRBJ2-4 NA TRBV9 CASSTLGGSSGADIQYF
TRBJ2-7 NA TRBV28 CASSLVARGLNEQYF
TRBJ2-7 NA TRBV25-1 CASSESPGVGQYF
TRBJ2-7 NA TRBV7-8 CASSRRDSGPEQYF
TRBJ1-4 NA TRBV12-5 CASGLVTGAGEKLFF
TRBJ1-4 TRBD1 TRBV2 CASSATGGGEKLFF
TRBJ2-3 NA TRBV19 CASSGTGGHTDTQYF
TRBJ1-5 NA TRBV2 CASSEGGGNQPQHF
TRBJ2-7 TRBD2 TRBV5-1 CASRASGTSHEQYF
TRBJ2-1 TRBD1 TRBV18 CASSPRGQGSPYNEQFF